The rows below give T cell receptor beta chains drawn from one sample of a study of radiotherapy plus CTLA-4 blockade in lung cancer. The repertoire was sequenced with immunoSEQ multiplex PCR; TCRdb's copy has only in-frame clones and lacks some. The sample carries about 15,000 clones, over 75% recorded once. This sample comprised peripheral blood, obtained from a patient treated with radiotherapy plus ipilimumab. The receptor set was obtained from a human donor with non-small cell lung cancer that progressed on radiotherapy plus ipilimumab. Some clones in this sample may be carry-over from other donors' samples. Both conserved end residues are part of each CDR3. D genes are given only for firm matches. Only part of the rows carry a size: once, few, many, or a class if the clone is expanded.

D	V	size	J	CDR3	DNA
TRBD1	TRBV6-6	-	TRBJ2-6	CASRGTGTGANVLTF	TGTGCCAGCAGGGGGACAGGGACAGGGGCCAACGTCCTGACTTTC
-	TRBV6-1	-	TRBJ2-5	CASSRQETQYF	TGTGCCAGCAGCCGTCAAGAGACCCAGTACTTC
TRBD1	TRBV9	-	TRBJ1-1	CASSVETGTEAFF	TGTGCCAGCAGCGTAGAGACAGGGACGGAAGCTTTCTTT
-	TRBV27	once	TRBJ2-7	CASSLGPRGNSYEQYF	TGTGCCAGCAGTTTAGGGCCCAGGGGCAACTCATACGAGCAGTACTTC
TRBD2	TRBV15	-	TRBJ2-7	CATSRGEGRGQYF	TGTGCCACCAGCAGAGGAGAGGGGAGGGGGCAGTACTTC
-	TRBV12-1	-	TRBJ2-7	CASSFSLDYEDYEQYF	TGTGCCAGCAGCTTTTCTCTAGACTATGAGGATTACGAGCAGTACTTC
TRBD1	TRBV19	few	TRBJ1-2	CASSLDGTAYGYTF	TGTGCCAGTAGTTTAGACGGGACAGCCTATGGCTACACCTTC
-	TRBV2	-	TRBJ1-5	CASSSEDRRTQPQHF	TGTGCCAGCAGTTCCGAAGACAGGAGGACACAGCCCCAGCATTTT
-	TRBV5-8	-	TRBJ2-5	CASSLGPGIQETQYF	TGTGCCAGCAGCTTGGGTCCGGGGATCCAAGAGACCCAGTACTTC
TRBD2	TRBV4-2	-	TRBJ2-7	CASSQVALAGEYEQYF	TGTGCCAGCAGCCAAGTGGCACTAGCGGGGGAGTACGAGCAGTACTTC
TRBD2	TRBV5-1	-	TRBJ2-7	CASSREVSYEQYF	TGCGCCAGCAGTCGGGAGGTCTCCTACGAGCAGTACTTC
-	TRBV6-4	once	TRBJ2-3	CASSVRPQGGSTDTQYF	TGTGCCAGCAGTGTAAGGCCCCAGGGCGGTAGCACAGATACGCAGTATTTT
TRBD1	TRBV6-1	-	TRBJ1-2	CATAIGTGSGYTF	TGTGCCACCGCTATAGGGACAGGATCCGGCTACACCTTC
-	TRBV9	-	TRBJ1-3	CASSVAQAGNTIYF	TGTGCCAGCAGCGTAGCACAGGCTGGAAACACCATATATTTT
TRBD2	TRBV7-2	-	TRBJ2-3	CASSRGLARPSTDTQYF	TGTGCCAGCAGCCGGGGACTAGCGCGACCTAGCACAGATACGCAGTATTTT
TRBD2	TRBV11-2	-	TRBJ2-1	CASSLTPTGGYYNEQFF	TGTGCCAGCAGCTTAACCCCTACGGGAGGTTATTACAATGAGCAGTTCTTC
-	TRBV5-1	-	TRBJ2-7	CASRSGMQYYEQYF	TGCGCCAGCAGGTCCGGGATGCAATACTACGAGCAGTACTTC
-	TRBV27	-	TRBJ2-7	CASSAGALEQYF	TGTGCCAGCAGTGCGGGGGCTTTGGAGCAGTACTTC
-	TRBV6-5	-	TRBJ2-5	CASSHLSRVQETQYF	TGTGCCAGCAGCCACCTAAGTCGGGTTCAAGAGACCCAGTACTTC
-	TRBV29-1	-	TRBJ2-3	CSAKQGLVTDTQYF	TGCAGCGCAAAACAGGGTCTAGTCACAGATACGCAGTATTTT
TRBD2	TRBV6-5	-	TRBJ2-7	CASSLASGWYEQYF	TGTGCCAGCAGTCTAGCTAGCGGGTGGTACGAGCAGTACTTC
-	TRBV7-9	-	TRBJ2-7	CASSPPRAPSARYF	TGTGCCAGCAGCCCTCCGCGGGCACCCTCGGCACGTTACTTC
TRBD2	TRBV27	-	TRBJ2-1	CASSSPGLAGLRVYNEQFF	TGTGCCAGCAGTTCACCGGGACTAGCGGGGTTGCGCGTTTACAATGAGCAGTTCTTC
TRBD2	TRBV6-5	-	TRBJ2-2	CASSRTSGGAGELFF	TGTGCCAGCAGTAGAACTAGCGGGGGGGCCGGGGAGCTGTTTTTT
TRBD1	TRBV19	-	TRBJ2-7	CASSILPLRDSLSYEQYF	TGTGCCAGTAGTATCCTGCCCCTCCGGGACAGTCTCTCCTACGAGCAGTACTTC
TRBD2	TRBV7-3	-	TRBJ2-7	CASSLTAGGVYEQYF	TGTGCCAGCAGCTTAACCGCGGGAGGAGTTTACGAGCAGTACTTC
-	TRBV30	-	TRBJ1-6	CASRAGNHSPLHF	TGTGCCTCAAGGGCAGGGAATCATTCACCCCTCCACTTT
TRBD2	TRBV5-1	once	TRBJ2-3	CASSLTSGSTDTQYF	TGCGCCAGCAGCTTGACTAGCGGGAGCACAGATACGCAGTATTTT
-	TRBV11-2	-	TRBJ2-3	CASSFRDTDTQYF	TGTGCCAGCAGCTTCCGGGACACAGATACGCAGTATTTT
-	TRBV6-6	-	TRBJ1-2	CASRRQERNYGYTF	TGTGCCAGCAGACGACAGGAAAGAAACTATGGCTACACCTTC
-	TRBV5-1	-	TRBJ2-3	CASSFAGQYTDTQYF	TGCGCCAGCAGCTTTGCTGGACAGTACACAGATACGCAGTATTTT
-	TRBV7-9	-	TRBJ2-7	CASSLFTSLSQYF	TGTGCCAGCAGCTTATTCACTAGCCTGTCGCAGTACTTC
TRBD1	TRBV5-5	-	TRBJ1-2	CASSLDRALHGYTF	TGTGCCAGCAGTTTGGACAGGGCCCTTCATGGCTACACCTTC
-	TRBV2	-	TRBJ2-5	CASSDEETQYF	TGTGCCAGCAGTGACGAGGAGACCCAGTACTTC
TRBD1	TRBV5-1	-	TRBJ2-7	CASSWRTGSYEQYF	TGCGCCAGCAGCTGGCGGACAGGCTCGTACGAGCAGTACTTC
TRBD1	TRBV5-1	-	TRBJ1-2	CASSTPQGGSNYGYTF	TGCGCCAGCAGCACTCCTCAGGGGGGATCTAACTATGGCTACACCTTC
-	TRBV27	-	TRBJ2-1	CASSLQAPLKQFF	TGTGCCAGCAGTTTGCAGGCTCCCCTCAAGCAGTTCTTC
-	TRBV27	-	TRBJ2-1	CASSLKVSSYNEQFF	TGTGCCAGCAGTTTAAAAGTGAGCTCCTACAATGAGCAGTTCTTC
-	TRBV5-8	-	TRBJ2-2	CASSYIAGELFF	TGTGCCAGCAGTTATATAGCCGGGGAGCTGTTTTTT
TRBD1	TRBV15	-	TRBJ2-3	CATRFQGADTQYF	TGTGCCACCAGGTTCCAGGGGGCAGATACGCAGTATTTT
TRBD1	TRBV10-2	-	TRBJ1-1	CASKGLQGARDTEAFF	TGCGCCAGCAAAGGGTTACAGGGGGCGCGGGACACTGAAGCTTTCTTT